This is a list of T cell receptor beta chains from one sample in a study of blood T cells in healthy people across ages. TCRdb recomputed calls from the 5' RACE reads with MiXCR, one row per CDR3 protein. Of almost 800,000 distinct CDR3 sequences listed, 58% are singletons. Sequencing used blood. The source is a man younger than 45 in good health. CDR3s include the opening cysteine and the closing phenylalanine or tryptophan. The order of the fields is J gene, V gene, D gene, clone size, CDR3 protein, CDR3 DNA. The D gene is left open where the match is weak. The size of a clone is reported for some rows only, either as once, few or many, or as a class for expanded clones.

>TRBJ1-1|TRBV7-2|.|.
CASSCELRTEAFF
TGTGCCAGCAGCTGCGAGTTGAGGACTGAAGCTTTCTTT
>TRBJ1-5|TRBV19|.|.
CASRGYPLRAAQHF
TGTGCCAGTAGGGGATATCCTTTAAGAGCAGCCCAGCATTTT
>TRBJ2-1|TRBV3-1|.|.
CASSQNPGAGEQFF
TGTGCCAGCAGCCAAAATCCAGGGGCAGGTGAGCAGTTCTTC
>TRBJ2-7|TRBV28|.|few
CASRLRVFYEQYF
TGTGCCAGCAGACTCCGAGTGTTCTACGAGCAGTACTTC
>TRBJ2-1|TRBV7-9|.|.
CASSPRASGNEQFF
TGTGCCAGCAGCCCTCGGGCCAGCGGCAATGAGCAGTTCTTC
>TRBJ2-3|TRBV20-1|.|.
CSATPPQGRVFTDTQYF
TGCAGTGCTACCCCCCCGCAGGGAAGGGTGTTCACAGATACGCAGTATTTT
>TRBJ2-7|TRBV18|TRBD2|.
CASTPGLAGEGEQYF
TGTGCCAGCACACCGGGACTAGCGGGAGAGGGCGAGCAGTACTTC
>TRBJ2-1|TRBV20-1|TRBD2|many
CSALRGGAHNEQFF
TGCAGTGCTTTACGCGGGGGGGCTCACAATGAGCAGTTCTTC
>TRBJ1-6|TRBV15|.|.
CATNEGGNYNSPLHF
TGTGCCACCAACGAGGGGGGGAACTATAATTCACCCCTCCACTTT
>TRBJ2-3|TRBV20-1|TRBD2|few
CSARGGLAGADTQYF
TGCAGTGCTAGAGGGGGACTAGCGGGAGCAGATACGCAGTATTTT
>TRBJ2-7|TRBV28|.|few
CASSLLVGASRDEQYF
TGTGCCAGCAGCCTCCTGGTAGGGGCGTCTCGGGACGAGCAGTACTTC
>TRBJ2-7|TRBV2|.|.
CASNPGRGGYEQYF
TGTGCCAGCAACCCGGGTCGGGGTGGATACGAGCAGTACTTC
>TRBJ1-1|TRBV4-2|TRBD1|few
CASSQPGQGGTEAFF
TGTGCCAGCAGCCAACCCGGACAGGGGGGCACTGAAGCTTTCTTT
>TRBJ2-1|TRBV11-2|TRBD2|.
CASSSRSGRSQHEQFF
TGTGCCAGCAGCTCTCGTAGCGGGAGAAGTCAACATGAGCAGTTCTTC
>TRBJ2-5|TRBV5-1|.|many
CASSLSGLPTETQYF
TGCGCCAGCAGCTTATCCGGGTTACCGACCGAGACCCAGTACTTC
>TRBJ2-3|TRBV20-1|TRBD2|few
CSAGLAGTGDTQYF
TGCAGTGCTGGACTAGCGGGGACTGGGGATACGCAGTATTTT
>TRBJ2-7|TRBV6-5|.|few
CASSKLGSEQYF
TGTGCCAGCAGTAAACTAGGGAGCGAGCAGTACTTC
>TRBJ2-5|TRBV4-3|.|.
CASSQDGQKTQYF
TGCGCCAGCAGCCAAGATGGTCAGAAGACCCAGTACTTC